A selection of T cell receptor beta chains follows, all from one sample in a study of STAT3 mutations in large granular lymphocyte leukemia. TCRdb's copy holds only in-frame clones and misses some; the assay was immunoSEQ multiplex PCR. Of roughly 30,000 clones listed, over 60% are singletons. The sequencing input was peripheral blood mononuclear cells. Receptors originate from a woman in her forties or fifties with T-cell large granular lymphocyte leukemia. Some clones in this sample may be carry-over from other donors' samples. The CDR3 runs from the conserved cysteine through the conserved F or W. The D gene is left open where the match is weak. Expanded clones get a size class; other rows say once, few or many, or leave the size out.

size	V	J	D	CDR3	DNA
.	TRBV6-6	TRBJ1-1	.	CASSYPQAEAFF	TGTGCCAGCAGTTACCCTCAAGCTGAAGCTTTCTTT
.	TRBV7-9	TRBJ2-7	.	CASSSLMGPNSYEQYF	TGTGCCAGCAGCTCACTCATGGGCCCCAACTCCTACGAGCAGTACTTC
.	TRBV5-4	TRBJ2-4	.	CASSLAPANAKNIQYF	TGTGCCAGCAGCTTGGCCCCCGCCAACGCCAAAAACATTCAGTACTTC
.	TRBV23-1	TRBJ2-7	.	CASSPGYSYEQYF	TGCGCCAGCAGTCCGGGGTACTCCTACGAGCAGTACTTC
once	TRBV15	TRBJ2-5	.	CATSRPLQTQYF	TGTGCCACCAGCAGACCCCTGCAGACCCAGTACTTC
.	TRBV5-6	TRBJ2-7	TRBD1	CASSVDRVYEQYF	TGTGCCAGCAGCGTGGACAGGGTCTACGAGCAGTACTTC
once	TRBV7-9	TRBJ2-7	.	CASSTRQVGREQYF	TGTGCCAGCAGCACCCGACAGGTTGGACGGGAGCAGTACTTC
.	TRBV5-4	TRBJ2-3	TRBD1	CASSRQGSTDTQYF	TGTGCCAGCAGCCGACAGGGTTCCACAGATACGCAGTATTTT
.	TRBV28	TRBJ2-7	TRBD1	CASSSQGGHEQYF	TGTGCCAGCAGTTCACAGGGGGGCCACGAGCAGTACTTC
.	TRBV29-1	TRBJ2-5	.	CSVDVGGLETQYF	TGCAGCGTTGATGTGGGAGGCCTAGAGACCCAGTACTTC
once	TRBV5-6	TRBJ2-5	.	CASSPFDRYVQYF	TGTGCCAGCAGCCCCTTTGATCGGTATGTCCAGTACTTC
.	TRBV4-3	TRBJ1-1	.	CASSQEGQFEAFF	TGCGCCAGCAGCCAAGAAGGGCAGTTTGAAGCTTTCTTT
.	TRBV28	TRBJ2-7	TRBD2	CASILAGGGTKSPYEQYF	TGTGCCAGCATTCTCGCGGGAGGGGGGACCAAATCCCCCTACGAGCAGTACTTC
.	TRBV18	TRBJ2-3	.	CASSSGTAVGDTQYF	TGTGCCAGCTCATCCGGGACCGCCGTGGGAGATACGCAGTATTTT
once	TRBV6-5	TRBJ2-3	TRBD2	CASSYLAGGHTDTQYF	TGTGCCAGCAGTTACTTAGCGGGAGGTCACACAGATACGCAGTATTTT
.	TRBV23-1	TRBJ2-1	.	CASSPLAVQEQFF	TGCGCCAGCAGTCCCTTAGCGGTCCAGGAGCAGTTCTTC
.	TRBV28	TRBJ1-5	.	CASSSGNQPQHF	TGTGCCAGCAGTTCCGGGAATCAGCCCCAGCATTTT
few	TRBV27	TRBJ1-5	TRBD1	CASSPLAGGVNQPQHF	TGTGCCAGCTCCCCACTGGCAGGGGGGGTCAATCAGCCCCAGCATTTT
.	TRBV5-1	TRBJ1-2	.	CASSLTTVPGYTF	TGCGCCAGCAGCTTGACTACGGTTCCTGGCTACACCTTC
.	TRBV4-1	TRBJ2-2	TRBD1	CASSQPWTGGYTGELFF	TGCGCCAGCAGCCAACCCTGGACAGGGGGCTACACCGGGGAGCTGTTTTTT
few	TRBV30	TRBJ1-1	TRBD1	CAWSPLDRVNTEAFF	TGTGCCTGGAGTCCACTAGACAGGGTGAACACTGAAGCTTTCTTT
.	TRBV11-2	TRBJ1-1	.	CASNSADKAFF	TGTGCCAGCAACAGCGCCGACAAAGCTTTCTTT
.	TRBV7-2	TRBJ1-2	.	CASSRVGGDLQSHGYTF	TGTGCCAGCAGCCGAGTAGGAGGGGACCTTCAATCGCATGGCTACACCTTC
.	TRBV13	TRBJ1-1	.	CASSLGSFMNTEAFF	TGTGCCAGCAGCTTGGGCAGTTTCATGAACACTGAAGCTTTCTTT
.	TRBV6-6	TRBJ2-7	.	CASRNRQYYEQYF	TGTGCCTCAAGGAACCGACAATACTACGAGCAGTACTTC
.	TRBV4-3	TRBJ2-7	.	CASSPTLGLVGYEQYF	TGCGCCAGCAGCCCCACGCTGGGGCTAGTCGGTTACGAGCAGTACTTC
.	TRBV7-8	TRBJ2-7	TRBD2	CASSLGSGTSVYEQYF	TGTGCCAGCAGCTTAGGTTCGGGGACTAGCGTGTACGAGCAGTACTTC
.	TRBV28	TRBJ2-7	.	CASSSPRGGNPYEQYF	TGTGCCAGCAGTTCCCCTCGCGGAGGGAATCCCTACGAGCAGTACTTC
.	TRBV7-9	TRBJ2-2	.	CASSLAPGHGELFF	TGTGCCAGCAGCTTAGCGCCAGGGCACGGGGAGCTGTTTTTT
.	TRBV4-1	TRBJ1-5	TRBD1	CASSHADRAGSQPQHF	TGCGCCAGCAGCCACGCTGACAGGGCAGGCAGTCAGCCCCAGCATTTT
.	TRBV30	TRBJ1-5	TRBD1	CAWRGQGGQPQHF	TGTGCCTGGAGGGGACAGGGAGGCCAGCCCCAGCATTTT
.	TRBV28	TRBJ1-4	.	CASGNEKLFF	TGTGCCAGCGGAAATGAAAAACTGTTTTTT
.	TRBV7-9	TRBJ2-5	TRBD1	CASSLGDRALETQYF	TGTGCCAGCAGCCTAGGGGACAGGGCATTGGAGACCCAGTACTTC
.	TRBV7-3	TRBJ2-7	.	CASSPQGPHEQYF	TGTGCCAGCAGCCCACAGGGACCCCACGAGCAGTACTTC
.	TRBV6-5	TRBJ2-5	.	CASSLASARRTQYF	TGTGCCAGCAGCCTGGCGAGCGCTCGGAGGACCCAGTACTTC
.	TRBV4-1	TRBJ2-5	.	CASSGRDAETQYF	TGCGCCAGCAGCGGCCGGGACGCAGAGACCCAGTACTTC
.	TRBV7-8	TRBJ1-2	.	CASSLEGNGYTF	TGTGCCAGCAGCCTAGAAGGCAATGGCTACACCTTC
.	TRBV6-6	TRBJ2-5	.	CASSKTGAETQYF	TGTGCCAGCAGTAAAACAGGTGCAGAGACCCAGTACTTC
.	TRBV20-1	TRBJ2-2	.	CSARDPPGVFF	TGCAGTGCTAGAGATCCCCCGGGGGTGTTTTTT
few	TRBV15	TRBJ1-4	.	CATSRVPMGKLFF	TGTGCCACCAGCCGCGTACCTATGGGAAAACTGTTTTTT
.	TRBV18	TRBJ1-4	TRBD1	CASSPLGTGGEKLFF	TGTGCCAGCTCACCACTTGGGACAGGGGGTGAAAAACTGTTTTTT